These T cell receptor beta chains were read from a single sample in a study of prognosis after radiotherapy for stage I lung cancer. TCRdb redid the calling of the multiplex PCR reads with MiXCR, one entry per CDR3 protein. The data show about 8,500 distinct CDR3 sequences, approximately 60% seen once. The material sequenced was PBMCs, taken before or after stereotactic body radiation therapy (not recorded which). The receptor source for this set is a donor at least 50 years old with non-small cell lung cancer. The CDR3 runs from the conserved cysteine through the conserved F or W. The order of the fields is CDR3 length, D gene, clone size, V gene, J gene, CDR3 DNA, CDR3 protein. The D gene is left open where the match is weak. Some rows mark clone size as missing; the rest say once, few, many or name a class of expanded clone.

>21|TRBD1|NA|TRBV19|TRBJ1-6
TGTGCCAGTAGTATGGGTGTCTGGACAGGGGGTTTTAGGTCCTATAATTCACCCCTCCACTTT
CASSMGVWTGGFRSYNSPLHF
>15|TRBD2|medium-sized|TRBV7-8|TRBJ2-1
TGTGCCAGCAGCTTAGCTAGCGGGTGGGCCGGAGAGCAGTTCTTC
CASSLASGWAGEQFF
>11|NA|NA|TRBV27|TRBJ2-7
TGTGCCAGCAGTTTAGGGCCACGGATGTACTTC
CASSLGPRMYF
>16|TRBD2|NA|TRBV20-1|TRBJ2-3
TGCAGTGCCATAGTTTGGACTAGCGGGAGGTCAGATACGCAGTATTTT
CSAIVWTSGRSDTQYF
>10|NA|NA|TRBV20-1|TRBJ2-1
TGCAGTGCTAGAGATATTGAGCAGTTCTTC
CSARDIEQFF
>14|TRBD2|NA|TRBV7-9|TRBJ2-1
TGTGCCAGCAGTCCTCCGGGACTAGACAATGAGCAGTTCTTC
CASSPPGLDNEQFF
>13|NA|NA|TRBV20-1|TRBJ1-1
TGCAGTGCTAGTGGATGGCAGGCCACTGAAGCTTTCTTT
CSASGWQATEAFF
>14|TRBD2|NA|TRBV29-1|TRBJ2-1
TGCAGCTTTGATAGTCTAGCGGGCCTCAATGAGCAGTTCTTC
CSFDSLAGLNEQFF
>15|TRBD1|many|TRBV25-1|TRBJ2-5
TGTGCCACCCGGGCAGGGGGTCGGGTCGGAGAGACCCAGTACTTC
CATRAGGRVGETQYF
>12|NA|NA|TRBV6-1|TRBJ2-7
TGTGCCAGCAGTCTTTCCCTAATCCGGGCGTACTTC
CASSLSLIRAYF
>15|TRBD1|NA|TRBV28|TRBJ2-7
TGTGCCAGCAGTTCCCTGGGACAGGGGGCGCGCGAGCAGTACTTC
CASSSLGQGAREQYF
>11|NA|many|TRBV20-1|TRBJ2-7
TGCAGTCTAAAGGGGGAGTACGAGCAGTACTTC
CSLKGEYEQYF
>14|NA|NA|TRBV7-9|TRBJ2-1
TGCGCCAGCAGCTCGACTGACATGGCCAATGAGCAGTTCTTC
CASSSTDMANEQFF
>12|NA|medium-sized|TRBV19|TRBJ1-2
TGTGCCAGTAGTGCCCGGAGCTATGGCTACACCTTC
CASSARSYGYTF
>13|TRBD1|medium-sized|TRBV19|TRBJ1-1
TGTGCCAGTAGTATAGAGCGGGACAGAGAAGCTTTCTTT
CASSIERDREAFF
>13|NA|medium-sized|TRBV19|TRBJ1-5
TGTGCCAGTAGCCGGGGCAGCAATCAGCCCCAGCATTTT
CASSRGSNQPQHF
>17|NA|NA|TRBV6-4|TRBJ2-6
TGTGCCAGCAATTCCGGGACGGCAAGCTCTTGGGTCAACGTCCTGACTTTC
CASNSGTASSWVNVLTF
>15|TRBD2|NA|TRBV6-1|TRBJ2-1
TGTGCCAGCAGTGACGGCACTAGCGGGAAAGGTGAGCAGTTCTTC
CASSDGTSGKGEQFF
>14|TRBD2|medium-sized|TRBV2|TRBJ2-7
TGTGCCAGCAGTGAAGCGCTTCCCTCACAGCGGGATTACTTC
CASSEALPSQRDYF
>13|NA|large|TRBV12-3/TRBV12-4|TRBJ2-7
TGTGCCAGCAGCCGACAGGCAGGGTACGAGCAGTACTTC
CASSRQAGYEQYF